The clone carrying this TCR beta chain came up many times. CDR3 length: 13 amino acids. CDR1 SNHLY and CDR2 FYNNEI come from the germline V gene. V dropped 6 bases and J dropped 7 bases, with 13 bases sitting between them. The data belong to a study of human T cells and chemical hapten exposure. Overall study: Scalp application of diphenylcyclopropenone was performed weekly in patients across the entire approximately 24-week study.

TCRdb redid the calling of the RACE reads with MiXCR, one entry per CDR3 protein. The data contain around 82,000 distinct CDR3 sequences, approximately 6.6% of them singletons. The time point here: patch test 2, 6 weeks after DPC sensitization. Treatment denoted: therapeutic diphenylcyclopropenone sensitization with weekly scalp DPC. The rearrangement joins TRBV2 to TRBJ1-5, with D perhaps TRBD1 (5 bases). Here the sequenced sample was whole blood, taken in connection with sensitization to the hapten diphenylcyclopropenone (DPC). This receptor was taken from a woman between 25 and 40 years old with alopecia areata. Some clones in this sample may be carry-over from other donors' samples. The CDR3 loop reads CASRVGTLQPQHF. In DNA form, the CDR3 reads TGTGCCAGCAGGGTCGGGACTTTGCAGCCCCAGCATTTT.